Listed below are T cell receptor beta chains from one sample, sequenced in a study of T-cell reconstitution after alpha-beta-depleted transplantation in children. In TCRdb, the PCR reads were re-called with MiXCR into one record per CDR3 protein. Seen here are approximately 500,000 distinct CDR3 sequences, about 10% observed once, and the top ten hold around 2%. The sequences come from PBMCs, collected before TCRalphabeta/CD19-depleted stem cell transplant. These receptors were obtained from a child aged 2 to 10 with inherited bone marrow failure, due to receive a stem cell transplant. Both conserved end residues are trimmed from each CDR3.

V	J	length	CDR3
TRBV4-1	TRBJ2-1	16	ASSQEARGTPEYNEQF
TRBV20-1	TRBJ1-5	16	SASFPLTGPSGNQPQH
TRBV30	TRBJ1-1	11	AWSSGVGAEAF
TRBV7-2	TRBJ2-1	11	ASSWSPLGEQF
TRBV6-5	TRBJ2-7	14	ASSYSTGRTDYEQY
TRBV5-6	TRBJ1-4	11	ASSLRVSEKLF
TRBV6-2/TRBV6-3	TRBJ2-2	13	ASSYPGQDAGELF
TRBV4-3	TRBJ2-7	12	ASSQGANSYEQY
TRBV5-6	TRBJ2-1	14	ASSLGVAGPYNEQF
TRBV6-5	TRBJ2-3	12	ASSYWAGQDTQY
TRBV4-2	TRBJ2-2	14	ASSQGLARNTGELF
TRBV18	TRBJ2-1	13	ASSPLASGGNEQF
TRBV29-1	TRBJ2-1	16	SVEDLRVALRDYNEQF
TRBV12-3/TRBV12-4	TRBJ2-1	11	ASSRTSGNEQF
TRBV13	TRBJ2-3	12	ASSVSGGTDTQY
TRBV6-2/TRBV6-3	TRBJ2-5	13	ASSPAFQGVETQY
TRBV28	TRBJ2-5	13	ASSPRAWYQETQY
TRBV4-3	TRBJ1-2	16	ASSQDRQAGYHDQGYT
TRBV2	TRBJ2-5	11	ARGQGLVETQY
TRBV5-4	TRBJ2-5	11	ASSLAEQETQY
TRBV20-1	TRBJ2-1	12	SATGTSGLVEQF
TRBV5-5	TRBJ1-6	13	ASSPQTGEGSPLH
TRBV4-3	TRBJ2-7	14	ASSQDPAGGTYEQY
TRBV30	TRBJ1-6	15	AWMWTLGHTSNSPLH
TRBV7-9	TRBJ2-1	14	ASSLLGSPSYNEQF
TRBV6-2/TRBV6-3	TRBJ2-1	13	ASRNPWSQYNEQF
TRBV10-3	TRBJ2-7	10	AITDREGEQY
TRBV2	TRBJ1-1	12	ASSEGLMNTEAF
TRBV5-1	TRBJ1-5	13	ASSLDVNSNQPQH
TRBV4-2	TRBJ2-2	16	ASSQGNWDSANTGELF
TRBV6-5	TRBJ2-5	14	ASSYSRTGGVETQY
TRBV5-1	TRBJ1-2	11	ASSVTERYGYT
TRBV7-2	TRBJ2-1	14	ASSLVLGSSYNEQF
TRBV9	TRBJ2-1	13	ASSPGGDSSGEQF
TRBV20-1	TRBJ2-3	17	SALTSESNVPRRADTQY
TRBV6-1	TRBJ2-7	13	ASKRFAGGTYEQY
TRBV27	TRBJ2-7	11	ASKDRGENEQY
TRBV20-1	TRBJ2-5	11	SARGAGQETQY
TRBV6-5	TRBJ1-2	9	ASSGEYGYT
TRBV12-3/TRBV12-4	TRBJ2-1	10	ASSPGPGEQF
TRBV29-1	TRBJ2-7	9	SVEVDTEQY